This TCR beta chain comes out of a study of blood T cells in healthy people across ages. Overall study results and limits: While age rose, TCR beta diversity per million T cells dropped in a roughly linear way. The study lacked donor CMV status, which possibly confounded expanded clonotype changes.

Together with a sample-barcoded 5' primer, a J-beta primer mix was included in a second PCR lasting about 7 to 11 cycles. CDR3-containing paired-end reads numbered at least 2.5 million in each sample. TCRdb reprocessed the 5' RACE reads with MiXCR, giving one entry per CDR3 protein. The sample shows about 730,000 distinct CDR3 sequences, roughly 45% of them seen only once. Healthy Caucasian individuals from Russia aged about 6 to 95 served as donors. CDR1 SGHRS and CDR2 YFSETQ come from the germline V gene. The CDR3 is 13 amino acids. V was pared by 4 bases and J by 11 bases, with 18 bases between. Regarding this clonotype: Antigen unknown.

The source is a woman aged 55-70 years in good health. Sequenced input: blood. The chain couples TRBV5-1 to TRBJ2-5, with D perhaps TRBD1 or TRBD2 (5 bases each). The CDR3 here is CASSGDLSHKQYF. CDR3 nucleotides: TGCGCCAGCAGCGGGGACCTTAGTCATAAGCAGTACTTC.